A single sample is the source of the 13 T cell receptor beta chains below, sequenced in a study of vaccination effects on CD4 cells after COVID-19. TCRdb's table, derived via immunoSEQ multiplex PCR, lists solely in-frame clones and lacks some. The sample includes under 85,000 clones, roughly four fifths of them seen just once. No antigen has been identified for these receptors. Viral peptide pool expansion of antigen-specific CD4+ T cells preceded sequencing in the ViraFEST assay. Following a roughly 9-day culture, CD4+ T cells were purified. The source was CD4+ T cells from PBMCs cultured with HCoV-229E spike peptides, collected before COVID-19 vaccination. Receptors originate from a human donor who received a COVID-19 vaccine.

The genes are TRBV28 and TRBJ1-2; D possibly corresponds to TRBD1 (5 bases). The V and J ends lost 2 bases and 4 bases respectively, with 5 bases between them. This CDR3 comprises 12 residues. Germline CDR1 reads MDHEN; CDR2 reads SYDVKM. This chain's CDR3 is CASSLGGYGYTF. The CDR3 nucleotides are TGTGCCAGCAGTTTAGGGGGCTATGGCTACACCTTC.

The genes are TRBV5-5 and TRBJ1-6; D may be TRBD1 (6 bases). The V gene lost 3 bases and the J gene lost 8 bases, with 15 bases spanning the gap. Per germline, CDR1 SGHKS and CDR2 YYEKEE (reference sequence). The CDR3 is made up of 15 amino acids. The CDR3 loop reads CASSYGQFPHSPLHF. For the CDR3, the DNA is TGTGCCAGCAGCTATGGACAGTTTCCCCATTCACCCCTCCACTTT.

Written as DNA, the CDR3 is TGTGCCAGCAGCCGGGTTGGAGACTCACCCCTCCACTTT. Its protein is CASSRVGDSPLHF. This chain joins TRBV5-8 and TRBJ1-6, with D unclear. CDR1 is SGHTS, CDR2 YDEGEE, per germline. V lost 4 bases and J 10 bases, leaving 12 bases between the germline ends. The CDR3 has 13 amino acids.

This chain joins TRBV7-3 and TRBJ2-1; D is ambiguous. Deletions cut 0 bases from V and 6 bases from J, with 9 bases between. Germline assignment: CDR1 SGHTA and CDR2 FQGTGA. The CDR3 runs 14 residues. Here the CDR3 reads CASSLTRQSNEQFF. DNA of the CDR3: TGTGCCAGCAGCTTAACGCGTCAGAGCAATGAGCAGTTCTTC.

In nucleotides, the CDR3 is TGTGCCAGCTCACCACCGAGGGGACTCCCGAACACTGAAGCTTTCTTT. This codes for CASSPPRGLPNTEAFF. This chain uses TRBV18 with TRBJ1-1; D might be TRBD1 (5 bases). This CDR3 region has 16 residues. Germline loops: CDR1 KGHSH, CDR2 LQKENI. The V end lost 0 bases, the J end lost 1 base, and 12 bases lay between the germline ends.

The chain couples TRBV6-5 to TRBJ2-7; D call uncertain. V lost 7 bases to trimming and J lost 3 bases, with 13 bases between them. The CDR3 extends over 13 amino acids. CDR1 and CDR2 from the germline V gene are MNHEY and SVGAGI. CDR3 amino acids: CASIRKRIYEQYV. The CDR3 bases are TGTGCCAGCATACGAAAGCGAATCTACGAGCAGTACGTC.

The rearrangement uses TRBV18 and TRBJ1-1; maybe TRBD1 (5 bases). With 0 bases removed from V and 4 bases from J, the gap between germline ends came to 9 bases. This CDR3 comprises 14 residues. CDR1 and CDR2 (germline): KGHSH, LQKENI. CDR3 residues: CASSPPWGGTEAFF. For the CDR3, the DNA is TGTGCCAGCTCACCACCATGGGGGGGCACTGAAGCTTTCTTT.

The chain is built from TRBV11-3 and TRBJ2-5; the match to TRBD1 covers 10 bases. With 4 bases clipped from V and 6 bases from J, the junction kept 8 bases outside the gene matches. Germline V lookup: CDR1 SGHNT, CDR2 YENEEA. The CDR3 length is 15 residues. CDR3 region: CASSSDRGNQKTQYF. CDR3 nucleotide sequence: TGTGCCAGCAGCTCGGACAGGGGGAACCAGAAGACCCAGTACTTC.

The table lists this clone with a few counts. The chain has TRBV18 and TRBJ1-3; D may be TRBD1 (6 bases). Germline values: CDR1 KGHSH, CDR2 LQKENI. CDR3 length: 15 residues. Trimming shortened V by 3 bases and J by 1 base, and 10 bases separated the two germline ends. The CDR3 coding sequence is TGTGCCAGCTCACCTTACAGGGAGTCTGGAAACACCATATATTTT. Translation: CASSPYRESGNTIYF.

The genes are TRBV2 and TRBJ2-1, with a possible D match to TRBD2 (6 bases). Trimming took 2 bases from V and 8 from J, leaving 16 bases between them. Germline assignment: CDR1 SNHLY and CDR2 FYNNEI. The CDR3 contains 15 residues. CDR3 sequence: CASSERTLAKDEQFF. CDR3 nucleotide sequence: TGTGCCAGCAGTGAAAGAACACTAGCCAAGGATGAGCAGTTCTTC.

This chain's CDR3 is CASSGTGPRNEQYV. The CDR3 region has the DNA TGTGCCAGCAGTGGCACTGGTCCCAGAAACGAGCAGTACGTC. The chain couples TRBV6-6 to TRBJ2-7, with D unclear. V was cut by 5 bases and J by 5 bases, with 16 bases left in between. Germline V gene sequence: CDR1 MNHNY, CDR2 SVGAGI (reference sequence). CDR3 length: 14 residues.

This clone turned up a few times. V is TRBV14 and J is TRBJ2-2; D remains unclear. The V end was cut by 2 bases, the J end by 6 bases, with 7 bases between. CDR1 and CDR2 (germline): SGHDN, FVKESK. The CDR3 length is 13 residues. CDR3 in DNA: TGTGCCAGCAGCCAAACATGGGCCGGGGAGCTGTTTTTT. It specifies CASSQTWAGELFF.

The chain employs TRBV30 and TRBJ1-5, with 11 bases lining up with TRBD1. The V segment lost 5 bases and the J segment 5 bases; nucleotides outside the gene matches: 8. This CDR3 has 15 residues. Germline assignment: CDR1 GTSNPN and CDR2 SVGIG (reference sequence). The CDR3 is CAWETDRGHDQPQHF. The CDR3 DNA is TGTGCCTGGGAGACGGACAGGGGGCACGATCAGCCCCAGCATTTT. Using reference TRBV30 and TRBJ1-5 for the parts outside the CDR3, the full variable domain is SQTIHQWPATLVQPVGSPLSLECTVEGTSNPNLYWYRQAAGRGLQLLFYSVGIGQISSEVPQNLSASRPQDRQFILSSKKLLLSDSGFYLCAWETDRGHDQPQHFGDGTRLSIL.